This entry lists 32 T cell receptor beta chains sequenced from one sample in a study of cytomegalovirus exposure and HLA in healthy donors. Primers: 60 Vbeta forward and 13 Jbeta reverse. Measured with immunoSEQ multiplex PCR; TCRdb has only the in-frame clones, and not every one. The profile shows 200,000 to 250,000 clones, approximately 80% of them singletons. Sequenced: PBMCs. The receptors shown here come from a woman aged 25 to 39 in good health and CMV-seronegative.

This clone was observed once. The chain links TRBV9 to TRBJ1-1; a weak D match, TRBD1 (5 bases). Looked up from germline, CDR1 is SGDLS and CDR2 is YYNGEE. V lost 3 bases to trimming and J lost 2 bases, with 8 bases between them. The length of the CDR3 is 13 residues. CDR3: CASSGTPNTEAFF. The CDR3 DNA reads TGTGCCAGCAGCGGGACACCTAACACTGAAGCTTTCTTT.

This clone appeared once. The chain recombines TRBV5-1 with TRBJ2-1, with D unclear. Trimming shortened V by 4 bases and J by 0 bases, and 11 bases separated the two germline ends. The germline CDR1 and CDR2 sequences are SGHRS and YFSETQ. The CDR3 contains 15 residues. CDR3: CASSPLRDSYNEQFF. The CDR3 DNA reads as TGCGCCAGCAGCCCCCTTCGAGACTCCTACAATGAGCAGTTCTTC.

The chain recombines TRBV5-3 with TRBJ1-5, with TRBD1 identical over 12 bases. TRBV5-3 is an ORF, with its function uncertain. The CDR3 is 20 amino acids. Losses at the gene ends were 0 bases for V and 2 bases for J; bases not matched to a gene: 12. In DNA form, the CDR3 reads TGTGCCAGAAGCTTGGGGGCCGGGACAGGGGGCTGGGTGGGCAATCAGCCCCAGCATTTT. Encoded protein: CARSLGAGTGGWVGNQPQHF.

The rearrangement uses TRBV18 and TRBJ1-5, with a possible D match to TRBD1 (5 bases). The germline gives CDR1 KGHSH, CDR2 LQKENI. The CDR3 totals 13 residues. V was trimmed by 4 bases and J by 6 bases, leaving 10 bases between them. The DNA for the CDR3 is TGTGCCAGCTCACAGGGGCTACGTCAGCCCCAGCATTTT. This codes for CASSQGLRQPQHF. Full variable domain (rest looked up from reference TRBV18 and TRBJ1-5): NAGVMQNPRHLVRRRGQEARLRCSPMKGHSHVYWYRQLPEEGLKFMVYLQKENIIDESGMPKERFSAEFPKEGPSILRIQQVVRGDSAAYFCASSQGLRQPQHFGDGTRLSIL.

This chain joins TRBV2 and TRBJ2-1; 8 positions agree with TRBD1. Trimming removed 8 bases from V and 1 base from J; junction bases left unmatched: 7. The germline V gene encodes CDR1 SNHLY and CDR2 FYNNEI. The CDR3 contains 15 residues. Written as DNA, the CDR3 is TGTGCCAGCCGAGGGACAGGCAGTTCCTACAATGAGCAGTTCTTC. Protein sequence: CASRGTGSSYNEQFF.

The chain joins TRBV27 to TRBJ2-1; 11 bases map to TRBD2. This CDR3 region has 17 residues. V dropped 1 base and J dropped 7; count of bases not matched to a gene: 9. The germline gives CDR1 MNHEY, CDR2 SMNVEV (reference sequence). In DNA, the CDR3 is TGTGCCAGCAGTTTATGGGCACTAGCGGGGGCGAAAAATGAGCAGTTCTTC. It is translated as CASSLWALAGAKNEQFF.

The CDR3 DNA is TGTGCCAGCCGGGTCGGAAAGCCCTACGAGCAGTACTTC. Its translation: CASRVGKPYEQYF. The V gene is TRBV6-5, the J gene TRBJ2-7; D is undetermined. The V and J ends lost 8 bases and 2 bases respectively, with 13 bases between them. This CDR3 has 13 residues. CDR1 is MNHEY and CDR2 is SVGAGI in the germline V gene.

Note on this clone: Mismatch with germline at one junction end may stem from a read error. The J gene is TRBJ2-2, the V gene TRBV7-9, with D hard to call. Germline-derived CDR1 and CDR2 are SEHNR and FQNEAQ (reference sequence). The CDR3 runs 12 residues. CDR3 DNA: TGTTCCAGCGACATATACACCGGGGAGCTGTTTTTT. Its protein is CSSDIYTGELFF.

The chain links TRBV5-1 to TRBJ1-1; D might be TRBD1 (5 bases). Trimming shortened V by 3 bases and J by 6 bases, and 9 bases separated the two germline ends. The V gene's germline CDR1 is SGHRS and CDR2 YFSETQ. The CDR3 consists of 12 residues. CDR3 protein: CASSSGGAEAFF. The CDR3 DNA reads TGCGCCAGCAGCTCCGGGGGTGCTGAAGCTTTCTTT.

The genes are TRBV13 and TRBJ1-5, with D perhaps TRBD1 (6 bases). Germline assignment: CDR1 PRHDT and CDR2 FYEKMQ (reference sequence). V was cut by 3 bases and J by 2 bases, with 8 bases left in between. The CDR3 consists of 14 residues. Here the CDR3 DNA reads TGTGCCAGCAGCTTGGCAGGGGGCAATCAGCCCCAGCATTTT. Translation gives CASSLAGGNQPQHF.

The chain recombines TRBV19 with TRBJ2-7; no firm D call. The germline CDR1 and CDR2 sequences are LNHDA and SQIVND (reference sequence). V shed 6 bases and J shed 0 bases, with 12 bases lying between them. This CDR3 has 14 amino acids. The CDR3 DNA is TGTGCCAGTAGCCGCACGTCGAGCTCCTACGAGCAGTACTTC. Amino acid sequence: CASSRTSSSYEQYF.

Only a few counts were recorded for this clone. CDR3 residues: CASRPRQGGVSPLHF. The CDR3 DNA is TGTGCCAGCAGACCTCGACAGGGGGGTGTTTCACCCCTCCACTTT. The chain uses TRBV28 and TRBJ1-6; TRBD1 aligns across 9 bases. V shed 6 bases, J shed 9 bases, and the junction held 9 bases outside the gene matches. CDR3 length equals 15 residues. CDR1 and CDR2 from the germline V gene are MDHEN and SYDVKM.

This clone was seen just once. This CDR3 reads CASSLRGGSITEAFF. The CDR3 nucleotides are TGTGCCAGCAGCTTAAGAGGGGGCAGCATCACTGAAGCTTTCTTT. The rearrangement joins TRBV11-3 to TRBJ1-1; TRBD1 aligns across 7 bases. The CDR3 consists of 15 residues. V lost 2 bases to trimming and J lost 4 bases; unmatched junction nucleotides: 7. Germline CDR1 is SGHNT and CDR2 is YENEEA.

The chain joins TRBV28 to TRBJ2-7, with 8 bases identical to TRBD2. The V gene's germline CDR1 is MDHEN and CDR2 SYDVKM. This CDR3 is 15 amino acids long. V was clipped by 3 bases and J by 1 base; unmatched bases: 5. CDR3 nucleotides: TGTGCCAGCAGTTTTTTAGCGGGATCATCCTACGAGCAGTACTTC. Translated, it gives CASSFLAGSSYEQYF.

The V and J genes are TRBV30 and TRBJ2-7; 8 bases fit TRBD1. Germline CDR1 is GTSNPN and CDR2 is SVGIG (reference sequence). The CDR3 consists of 15 residues. The V gene end was trimmed by 0 bases and the J gene end by 6 bases; junction bases not matched to a gene: 10. The CDR3 region is CAWSVWTGSDGEQYF. CDR3 sequence (DNA): TGTGCCTGGAGTGTGTGGACAGGGTCGGACGGCGAGCAGTACTTC. The full variable domain, rest sourced from reference TRBV30 and TRBJ2-7, is SQTIHQWPATLVQPVGSPLSLECTVEGTSNPNLYWYRQAAGRGLQLLFYSVGIGQISSEVPQNLSASRPQDRQFILSSKKLLLSDSGFYLCAWSVWTGSDGEQYFGPGTRLTVT.

This clone was seen a few times. J is TRBJ1-2 and V is TRBV19; 7 nucleotides match TRBD1. Germline CDR1 and CDR2: LNHDA and SQIVND (reference sequence). With 5 bases clipped from V and 5 bases from J, the junction kept 5 bases outside the gene matches. The length of the CDR3 is 13 residues. In DNA form, the CDR3 reads TGTGCCAGTAGTCCCGGGACAGTTTATGGCTACACCTTC. Protein: CASSPGTVYGYTF.

This chain connects TRBV9 to TRBJ2-3, with TRBD2 identical over 8 bases. Germline CDR1 reads SGDLS; CDR2 reads YYNGEE. V was clipped by 4 bases and J by 7 bases; unmatched bases: 11. CDR3 length: 15 residues. CDR3 nucleotides: TGTGCCAGCAGCCCACTCACTAGCGGCGGAAATACGCAGTATTTT. This codes for CASSPLTSGGNTQYF.

The V call is TRBV6-6, the J call TRBJ2-1; 10 bases agree with TRBD2. CDR3 length: 15 residues. V trimming: 6 bases; J trimming: 5 bases; junction bases outside the gene matches: 7. Germline CDR1 and CDR2: MNHNY and SVGAGI (reference sequence). Here the CDR3 DNA reads TGTGCCAGCAGGTCCAATAGCGGGGGGCACAATGAGCAGTTCTTC. Protein: CASRSNSGGHNEQFF.

This chain uses TRBV5-6 with TRBJ2-1; D perhaps matches TRBD2 (6 bases). V was trimmed by 2 bases and J by 6 bases, leaving 18 bases between them. The CDR3 is 16 amino acids. Germline CDR1 and CDR2: SGHDT and YYEEEE. CDR3 sequence (DNA): TGTGCCAGCAGCTTTGGGACGGGAGAAGGTAGCAATGAGCAGTTCTTC. It codes for CASSFGTGEGSNEQFF.

The chain combines TRBV28 with TRBJ2-6; 7 bases align to TRBD1. Germline values: CDR1 MDHEN, CDR2 SYDVKM. V shed 10 bases, J shed 0 bases, and the junction held 9 bases outside the gene matches. The CDR3 runs to 16 residues. The CDR3 spells CAILDRVSSGANVLTF. The DNA for the CDR3 is TGTGCCATACTAGACAGGGTGAGCTCTGGGGCCAACGTCCTGACTTTC. Together with reference TRBV28 and TRBJ2-6, the CDR3 gives the full variable domain: DVKVTQSSRYLVKRTGEKVFLECVQDMDHENMFWYRQDPGLGLRLIYFSYDVKMKEKGDIPEGYSVSREKKERFSLILESASTNQTSMYLCAILDRVSSGANVLTFGAGSRLTVL.

Points on this clone: This CDR3 is also generated by other DNA sequences in the sample. V usage is TRBV6-1 and J usage is TRBJ2-2; 7 bases fit TRBD2. The CDR3 runs 14 residues. The V segment lost 7 bases and the J segment 2 bases; nucleotides outside the gene matches: 4. Germline CDR1 and CDR2: MNHNS and SASEGT. The CDR3 bases are TGTGCCAGCATCTGGACTAGAAACACCGGGGAGCTGTTTTTT. Protein: CASIWTRNTGELFF.

This clone came up once. V is TRBV7-9 and J is TRBJ2-1; TRBD2 is a possible D gene (6 bases). Per the germline V gene, CDR1 is SEHNR and CDR2 is FQNEAQ (reference sequence). The CDR3 spans 12 residues. Trimming cost V 3 bases and J 8 bases, with 8 bases left between them. The CDR3 sequence: CASSFSGDEQFF. The CDR3 DNA follows: TGTGCCAGCAGCTTTTCGGGGGATGAGCAGTTCTTC.

The genes are TRBV9 and TRBJ1-6; a weak D match, TRBD1 (6 bases). With 0 bases removed from V and 6 bases from J, the gap between germline ends came to 10 bases. Germline V gives CDR1 SGDLS, CDR2 YYNGEE. The CDR3 is made up of 15 amino acids. CDR3 sequence: CASSVAQGPNSPLHF. Written as DNA, the CDR3 is TGTGCCAGCAGCGTAGCCCAGGGGCCTAATTCACCCCTCCACTTT.

The chain uses TRBV12-5 and TRBJ2-3; perhaps TRBD1 as D (5 bases). Germline V CDR1 and CDR2: LGHNT, FRNRAP. V shed 2 bases and J shed 6 bases, with 15 bases lying between them. The CDR3 has 15 amino acids. The CDR3 protein is CASGLPRQGSDTQYF. The CDR3 region has the DNA TGTGCTAGTGGTTTGCCCCGTCAGGGTTCGGATACGCAGTATTTT.

The V and J genes are TRBV5-5 and TRBJ2-1; D gene ambiguous. Germline lookup yields CDR1 SGHKS and CDR2 YYEKEE (reference sequence). This CDR3 is built from 16 residues. Trimming shortened V by 0 bases and J by 2 bases, and 12 bases separated the two germline ends. CDR3 region: CASSLGRSAAYNEQFF. DNA for the CDR3: TGTGCCAGCAGCTTGGGTCGGAGCGCTGCCTACAATGAGCAGTTCTTC.

This chain joins TRBV5-1 and TRBJ2-1; D not certain. CDR1 and CDR2 from the germline V gene are SGHRS and YFSETQ. V lost 4 bases to trimming and J lost 8 bases, with 10 bases between them. CDR3 length: 12 amino acids. CDR3 bases: TGCGCCAGCAGCCCGCCTGAGGATGAGCAGTTCTTC. Translation gives CASSPPEDEQFF.

The chain has TRBV6-6 and TRBJ1-2, with D possibly TRBD1 on 6 matching bases. V lost 0 bases and J lost 4, with 15 bases in between. Germline V CDR1 and CDR2: MNHNY, SVGAGI (reference sequence). CDR3 length equals 16 residues. CDR3 loop: CASSYSGGQYGYGYTF. The CDR3 coding sequence is TGTGCCAGCAGTTACTCGGGGGGGCAGTATGGCTATGGCTACACCTTC.

The rearrangement uses TRBV18 and TRBJ2-3; 7 bases fit TRBD2. The CDR3 runs 15 residues. Losses at the gene ends were 6 bases for V and 2 bases for J; bases not matched to a gene: 8. Germline CDR1 is KGHSH and CDR2 is LQKENI. DNA for the CDR3: TGTGCCAGCTCGGACTTAAGCGGGATCACAGATACGCAGTATTTT. Protein: CASSDLSGITDTQYF.

The chain links TRBV30 to TRBJ2-3; perhaps TRBD1 as D (6 bases). Between the trimmed V and J ends, which lost 4 bases and 3 bases, there was a span of 8 bases. Germline CDR1 GTSNPN, CDR2 SVGIG (reference sequence). CDR3 length equals 12 residues. The CDR3 bases are TGTGCCTGGATTCAGGGGACAGATACGCAGTATTTT. Encoded protein: CAWIQGTDTQYF.

The genes are TRBV27 and TRBJ2-7, with D possibly matching TRBD2 (5 bases). Germline CDR1 reads MNHEY; CDR2 reads SMNVEV (reference sequence). Trimming shortened V by 7 bases and J by 4 bases, and 26 bases separated the two germline ends. CDR3 length: 17 amino acids. This chain's CDR3 is CASIPRVSYNAEYEQYF. CDR3 in DNA: TGTGCCAGCATCCCGCGGGTGTCCTATAACGCTGAGTACGAGCAGTACTTC.

As DNA, the CDR3 is TGTGCCAGTAGCCCCTTGGCGGGAGGAGCAGATACGCAGTATTTT. Protein: CASSPLAGGADTQYF. The rearrangement joins TRBV19 to TRBJ2-3, with TRBD2 matching over 8 bases. CDR3 size: 15 residues. Germline assignment: CDR1 LNHDA and CDR2 SQIVND (reference sequence). V dropped 6 bases and J dropped 4; count of bases not matched to a gene: 9.

This clone was seen a single time. The chain carries TRBV5-6 and TRBJ2-3; the D gene is possibly TRBD1 (5 bases). Between the trimmed V and J ends, which lost 8 bases and 0 bases, there was a span of 13 bases. CDR3 size: 14 residues. Per germline, CDR1 SGHDT and CDR2 YYEEEE. CDR3 in DNA: TGTGCCAGTCAGCTTGGGGCGAGCACAGATACGCAGTATTTT. Its protein is CASQLGASTDTQYF. Full variable domain (missing parts from reference TRBV5-6 and TRBJ2-3): DAGVTQSPTHLIKTRGQQVTLRCSPKSGHDTVSWYQQALGQGPQFIFQYYEEEERQRGNFPDRFSGHQFPNYSSELNVNALLLGDSALYLCASQLGASTDTQYFGPGTRLTVL.